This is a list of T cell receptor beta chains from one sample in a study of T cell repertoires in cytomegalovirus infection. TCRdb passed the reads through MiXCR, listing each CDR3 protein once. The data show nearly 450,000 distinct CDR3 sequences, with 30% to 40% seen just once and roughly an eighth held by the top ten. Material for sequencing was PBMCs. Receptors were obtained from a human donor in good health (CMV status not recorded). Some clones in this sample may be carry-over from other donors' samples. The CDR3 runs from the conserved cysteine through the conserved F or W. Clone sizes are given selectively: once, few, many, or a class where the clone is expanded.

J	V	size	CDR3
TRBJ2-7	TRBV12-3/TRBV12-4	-	CASSLQGQHPYEQYF
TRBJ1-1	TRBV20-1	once	CSARLGDTGPGGVGAFF
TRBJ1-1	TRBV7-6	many	CASTKTVNTEAFF
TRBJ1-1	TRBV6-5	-	CASSSPSGTGFTTEAFF
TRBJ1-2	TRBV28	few	CASSSGDLAGGYGYTF
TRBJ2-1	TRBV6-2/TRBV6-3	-	CASSERGTQQFF
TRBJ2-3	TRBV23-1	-	CASSRARGGDPQYF
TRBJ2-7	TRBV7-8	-	CASSLVRQVHVYEQYF
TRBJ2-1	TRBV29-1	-	CSGGTGYNEQFF
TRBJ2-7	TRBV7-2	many	CASSLSQGLAGGEQYF
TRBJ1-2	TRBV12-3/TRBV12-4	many	CASSSPPDWGGYTF
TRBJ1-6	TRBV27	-	CASSTLRGNIGGNSPLHF
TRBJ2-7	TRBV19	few	CASSPGSGGFSYEQYF
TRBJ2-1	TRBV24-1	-	CATSDTAGGYNEQFF
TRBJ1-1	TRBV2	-	CASGRDLNTEAFF
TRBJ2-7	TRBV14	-	CASSQGRDRPSSYEQYF
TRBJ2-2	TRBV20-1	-	CSARGRGPDTGELFF
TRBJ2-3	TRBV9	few	CASSVVTGGFTDTQYF
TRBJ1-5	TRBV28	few	CASSDLGGGNQPQHF
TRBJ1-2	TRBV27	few	CASSFGGGTRYGYTF
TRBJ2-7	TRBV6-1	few	CASRPNLGQGPSYEQYF
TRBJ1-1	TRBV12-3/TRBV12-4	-	CASRQGPEAFF
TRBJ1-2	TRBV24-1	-	CATSAPGQGAAGYTF
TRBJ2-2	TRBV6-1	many	CASTLGTGTGTGELFF
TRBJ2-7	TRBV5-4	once	CDSSLVGDSSYEQYF
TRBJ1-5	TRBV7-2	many	CASSLEVVERAEDRGQPQHF
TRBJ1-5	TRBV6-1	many	CASSEDEGRGDQPQHF
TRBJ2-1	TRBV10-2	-	CASPGLAGGLFF
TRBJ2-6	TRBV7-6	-	CASSLDSEQRPSGANVLTF
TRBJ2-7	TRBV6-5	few	CASSYTSGAYEQYF
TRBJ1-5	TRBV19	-	CASTPAVLGGNQPQHF
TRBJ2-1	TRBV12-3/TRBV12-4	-	CASSSEGTADDNEQFF
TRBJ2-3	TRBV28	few	CASSLSAGGAPNTQYF
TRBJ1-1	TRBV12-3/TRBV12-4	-	CASSQGQGSLGTEAFF
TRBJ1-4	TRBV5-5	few	CASSRAGTTRDEKLFF
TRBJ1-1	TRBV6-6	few	CATLNRGRATRNTEAFF
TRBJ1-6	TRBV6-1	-	CAIEDRKNSPLHF
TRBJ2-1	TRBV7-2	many	CASSLQGRGAFGNEQFF
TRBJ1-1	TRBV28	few	CASTPRGSRNTEAFF
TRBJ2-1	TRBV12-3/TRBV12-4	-	CASSPYNSFDRDLYNEQFF
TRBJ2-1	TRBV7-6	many	CASSYGERVYGNEQFF
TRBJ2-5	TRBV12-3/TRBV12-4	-	CASSLKTLQETQYF
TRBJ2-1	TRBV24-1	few	CATSDFLGGEGQFF
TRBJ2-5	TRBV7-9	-	CASSFTGSQETQYF
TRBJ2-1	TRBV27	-	CASTTSDPSINEQFF
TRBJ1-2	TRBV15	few	CATSGGGVGYGYTF
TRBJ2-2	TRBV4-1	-	CASSQEGRPNTGELFF
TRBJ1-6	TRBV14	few	CASSPRDGGSYNSPLHF
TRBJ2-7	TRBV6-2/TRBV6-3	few	CATVQPGQGSEQYF
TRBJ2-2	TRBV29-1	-	CSVEGTADTGELFF
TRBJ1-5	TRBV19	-	CASADRLNQPQHF
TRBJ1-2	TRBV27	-	CASKVDTYDYGYTF
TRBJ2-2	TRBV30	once	CAWSDRGFGTGELFF
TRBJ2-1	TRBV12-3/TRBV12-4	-	CASSFSGGPRDFEQFF
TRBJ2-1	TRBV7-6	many	CASSWDAYNEQFF
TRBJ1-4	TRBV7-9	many	CASSPRPQGNEKLFF
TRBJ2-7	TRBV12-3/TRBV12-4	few	CASSFGGIAYEQYF
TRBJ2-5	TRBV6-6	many	CASSYSMASGGPTQETQYF
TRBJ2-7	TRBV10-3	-	CAISTSSEQYF